This T cell receptor (beta chain) is from a study of blood T cells in healthy people across ages. Trimming shortened V by 2 bases and J by 0 bases, and 16 bases separated the two germline ends. The CDR3 is 17 residues long. CDR1 and CDR2 (germline): DFQATT, SNEGSKA (reference sequence). Primed by a sample-barcoded 5' primer and a J-beta primer mix, a second PCR proceeded for roughly 6 to 12 cycles. Each CDR3 protein gets one entry after TCRdb re-called the 5' RACE reads with MiXCR. This sample has 700,000 to 850,000 distinct CDR3 sequences, with around 34% found just once. Material for sequencing was blood. The chain joins TRBV20-1 to TRBJ2-2; unclear D gene. This receptor was obtained from a man aged 18 to 35 in good health. The CDR3 bases are TGCAGTGCTAGATCCGTCTCCGCGCGCGCGAACACCGGGGAGCTGTTTTTT. The encoded protein is CSARSVSARANTGELFF.